This TCR beta chain was observed in a study of cytomegalovirus exposure and HLA in healthy donors. This clone came up once. This CDR3 region has 15 residues. CDR1 and CDR2 from the germline V gene are SGDLS and YYNGEE. With 4 bases clipped from V and 4 bases from J, the junction kept 8 bases outside the gene matches. Primers included in the PCR were 60 Vbeta and 13 Jbeta primers. TCRdb's copy holds only in-frame clones and misses some; the assay was immunoSEQ multiplex PCR. The repertoire holds tens of thousands of clones, with 82% as singletons. The TCR was taken from a man aged 45-65 years in good health and CMV-seronegative. Sequences were obtained from PBMCs. The J gene is TRBJ1-1, the V gene TRBV9; 9 nucleotides line up with TRBD1. CDR3 amino acids: CASSSTGGRGTEAFF. The CDR3 DNA reads as TGTGCCAGCAGCTCCACAGGGGGCAGGGGCACTGAAGCTTTCTTT.